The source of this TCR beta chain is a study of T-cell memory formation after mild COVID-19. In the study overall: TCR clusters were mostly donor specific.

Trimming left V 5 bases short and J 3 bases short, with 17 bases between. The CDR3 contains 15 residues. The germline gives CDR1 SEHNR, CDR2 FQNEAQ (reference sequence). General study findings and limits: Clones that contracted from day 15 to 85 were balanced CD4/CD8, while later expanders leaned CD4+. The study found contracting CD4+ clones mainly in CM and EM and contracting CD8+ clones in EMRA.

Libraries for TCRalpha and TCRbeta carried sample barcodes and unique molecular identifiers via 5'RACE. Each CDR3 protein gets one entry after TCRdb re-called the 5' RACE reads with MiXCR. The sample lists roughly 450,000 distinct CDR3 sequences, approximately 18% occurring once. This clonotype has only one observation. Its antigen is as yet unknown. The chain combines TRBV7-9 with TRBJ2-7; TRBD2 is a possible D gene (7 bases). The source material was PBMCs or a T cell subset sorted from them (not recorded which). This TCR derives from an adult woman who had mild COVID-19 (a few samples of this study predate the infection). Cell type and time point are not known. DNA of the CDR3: TGTGCCAGCAGCGGGGGGGCCAAGGGAAACTACGAGCAGTACTTC. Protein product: CASSGGAKGNYEQYF. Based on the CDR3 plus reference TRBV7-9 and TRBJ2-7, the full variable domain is DTGVSQNPRHKITKRGQNVTFRCDPISEHNRLYWYRQTLGQGPEFLTYFQNEAQLEKSRLLSDRFSAERPKGSFSTLEIQRTEQGDSAMYLCASSGGAKGNYEQYFGPGTRLTVT.